This TCR beta chain was identified in a study of T cell responses to AZD1222 COVID-19 vaccine. Whole-study context: Second-dose timings of about 4 or about 12 weeks were pooled. Study results and limitations: Spike was spanned by vaccine-associated CD4 TCRs, which were dominant at 160-218 and 743-854. Clonal diversity was possibly underestimated, and the donors were mostly white British, with more females. After two AZD1222 doses, spike-specific TCR breadth and depth rose versus day 0.

With respect to this clone: Its antigen is currently unknown.

Libraries were prepared by immunoSEQ multiplex PCR; TCRdb keeps only in-frame clonotypes and omits some of them. The sample has about 150,000 clones; about 93% are singletons. V shed 4 bases and J 10 bases; nucleotides not matched to a gene: 5. There are 14 residues in the CDR3. CDR1 and CDR2 (germline): SGHVS, FQNEAQ. The chain carries TRBV7-8 and TRBJ1-6; 9 bases map to TRBD1. The sequencing used peripheral blood, collected on day 0 of AZD1222 vaccination. The source is an adult in good health. CDR3 sequence reads: CASSSRTGDSPLHF. The CDR3 DNA reads as TGTGCCAGCAGCTCCCGGACAGGGGACTCACCCCTCCACTTT. Combining the CDR3 with reference TRBV7-8 and TRBJ1-6 gives the whole variable domain GAGVSQSPRYKVAKRGQDVALRCDPISGHVSLFWYQQALGQGPEFLTYFQNEAQLDKSGLPSDRFFAERPEGSVSTLKIQRTQQEDSAVYLCASSSRTGDSPLHFGNGTRLTVT.